Shown below are 6 T cell receptor beta chains from a single sample sequenced in a study of T cells after yellow fever vaccination. TCRdb redid the calling of the 5' RACE reads with MiXCR, one entry per CDR3 protein. The sample has about 58,000 distinct CDR3 sequences; approximately 7% are singletons. This specimen consisted of CD8+ T cells sorted from PBMCs, obtained on the day of the first yellow fever vaccination. The receptors derive from a man aged 18 to 29 who received the YFV17D yellow fever vaccine.

V and J are TRBV14 and TRBJ2-5; D call uncertain. The CDR3 totals 12 residues. V lost 4 bases to trimming and J lost 0 bases, with 3 bases between them. The germline V gene encodes CDR1 SGHDN and CDR2 FVKESK. CDR3 amino acids: CASSPDQETQYF. Here the CDR3 DNA reads TGTGCCAGCAGCCCCGACCAAGAGACCCAGTACTTC.

J is TRBJ2-5 and V is TRBV18, with D possibly called TRBD1 or TRBD2 (6 bases each). Germline V CDR1 and CDR2: KGHSH, LQKENI. The ends were cut back, 0 bases at V and 0 bases at J, with 14 bases in the middle. CDR3 length: 17 amino acids. As DNA, the CDR3 is TGTGCCAGCTCACCACCGGGCGGGACACTTCACCAAGAGACCCAGTACTTC. Residues: CASSPPGGTLHQETQYF.

This sequence joins TRBV20-1 and TRBJ2-7; D uncertain. The germline V and J ends were trimmed by 0 bases and 4 bases, with 13 bases remaining between them. Germline values: CDR1 DFQATT, CDR2 SNEGSKA (reference sequence). The CDR3 loop spans 14 amino acids. The DNA for the CDR3 is TGCAGTGCTAGAGATCCCCCCCGAGAATACGAGCAGTACGTC. Its protein product is CSARDPPREYEQYV.

This clonotype was picked up a small number of times. The genes are TRBV7-2 and TRBJ2-7; D remains unclear. Germline-derived CDR1 and CDR2 are SGHTA and FQGNSA. Trimming shortened V by 2 bases and J by 3 bases, and 11 bases separated the two germline ends. The CDR3 length is 14 residues. CDR3 in amino acids: CASSLLGRSYEQYF. As DNA, the CDR3 is TGTGCCAGCAGCTTATTGGGCAGAAGCTACGAGCAGTACTTC.

The chain employs TRBV29-1 and TRBJ1-2; no firm D call. With 0 bases removed from V and 6 bases from J, the gap between germline ends came to 8 bases. CDR3 length: 12 residues. Germline-derived CDR1 and CDR2 are SQVTM and ANQGSEA. CDR3 residues: CSVEEGGDGYTF. The CDR3 nucleotides read TGCAGCGTTGAAGAGGGCGGGGATGGCTACACCTTC.

The rearrangement links TRBV2 to TRBJ2-4; D remains unclear. The ends were cut back, 2 bases at V and 0 bases at J, with 11 bases in the middle. Germline CDR1 SNHLY, CDR2 FYNNEI. The length of the CDR3 is 16 residues. The CDR3 sequence is CASSEFVSLAKNIQYF. In DNA, the CDR3 is TGTGCCAGCAGTGAATTTGTATCCCTAGCCAAAAACATTCAGTACTTC.